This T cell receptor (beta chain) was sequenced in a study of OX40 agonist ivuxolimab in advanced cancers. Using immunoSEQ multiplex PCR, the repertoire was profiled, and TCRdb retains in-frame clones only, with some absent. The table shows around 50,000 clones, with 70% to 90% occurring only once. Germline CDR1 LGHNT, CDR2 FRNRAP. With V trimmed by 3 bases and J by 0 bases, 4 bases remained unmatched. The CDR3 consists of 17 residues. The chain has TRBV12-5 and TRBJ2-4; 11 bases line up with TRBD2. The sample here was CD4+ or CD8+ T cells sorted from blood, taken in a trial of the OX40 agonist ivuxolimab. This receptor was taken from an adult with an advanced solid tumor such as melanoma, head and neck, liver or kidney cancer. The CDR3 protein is CASGFTGLAGAKNIQYF. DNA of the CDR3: TGTGCTAGTGGTTTCACTGGACTAGCGGGAGCCAAAAACATTCAGTACTTC.